These T cell receptor beta chains were read from a single sample in a study of T cell responses to AZD1222 COVID-19 vaccine. The assay was immunoSEQ multiplex PCR, and TCRdb's table has in-frame clones only and misses some. There are 55,000 to 65,000 clones in the sample; approximately 80% occur only once, and around 5% lies in the top ten. Sequencing used peripheral blood, obtained 28 days after the second AZD1222 dose. The receptors stem from an adult who received the AZD1222 COVID-19 vaccine. The CDR3 runs from the conserved cysteine through the conserved F or W. The order of the fields is CDR3 length, clone size, V gene, J gene, D gene, CDR3 DNA, CDR3 protein. The D gene is left open where the match is weak. Size is stated for part of the rows, as once, few or many counts, or as a class when the clone is expanded.

>15|few|TRBV9|TRBJ1-1|.
TGTGCCAGCAGCGTAGACGGTCGGGGGAGCACTGAAGCTTTCTTT
CASSVDGRGSTEAFF
>12|few|TRBV28|TRBJ1-2|.
TGTGCCAGCAGTGGGGCCGGGGTGGGCTACACCTTC
CASSGAGVGYTF
>14|.|TRBV15|TRBJ1-5|TRBD1
TGTGCCACCAGCGCACCAGGGGGACGTCAGCCCCAGCATTTT
CATSAPGGRQPQHF
>11|few|TRBV2|TRBJ2-2|.
TGTGCCAGCGGGCAGACTTATGAGCTGTTTTTT
CASGQTYELFF
>15|.|TRBV19|TRBJ2-2|.
TGTGCCAGTAGTATTACCGCCAGGAACACCGGGGAGCTGTTTTTT
CASSITARNTGELFF
>16|once|TRBV4-1|TRBJ1-5|TRBD1
TGCGCCAGCAGCCAAGTTGGGGGCAGGGGGCAACAGCCCCAGCATTTT
CASSQVGGRGQQPQHF
>13|.|TRBV11-2|TRBJ1-1|TRBD1
TGTGCCACCTACATGGCAGGGGGCACTGAAGCTTTCTTT
CATYMAGGTEAFF
>13|.|TRBV30|TRBJ1-2|TRBD1
TGTGCCTGGAGATGGACAGGGGACTATGGCTACACCTTC
CAWRWTGDYGYTF
>13|.|TRBV5-1|TRBJ2-4|TRBD2
TGCGCCAGCAGCAGCTCCGGGACTACTCCCCAGTACTTC
CASSSSGTTPQYF
>14|once|TRBV24-1|TRBJ1-2|.
TGTGCCACCAGTGACACCGTCCGGGGGGATGGCTACACCTTC
CATSDTVRGDGYTF
>15|.|TRBV5-1|TRBJ1-1|.
TGCGCCAGCAGCTTGGAACAGCAATCGAACACTGAAGCTTTCTTT
CASSLEQQSNTEAFF
>15|.|TRBV21-1|TRBJ2-7|.
TGTGCCAGAGTCCGACCAGGGCGGGAGTGGTACGAGCAGTACTTC
CARVRPGREWYEQYF
>13|.|TRBV11-2|TRBJ1-2|.
TGTGCCAGCAGCTTACCGGGGAACTATGGCTACACCTTC
CASSLPGNYGYTF
>14|few|TRBV15|TRBJ1-5|.
TGTGCCACCAGCAGAGATACGGGGAGACAGCCCCAGCATTTT
CATSRDTGRQPQHF
>14|.|TRBV7-9|TRBJ1-5|TRBD1
TGTGCCAGCAGCTCGGACAGGCAGAATCAGCCCCAGCATTTT
CASSSDRQNQPQHF
>12|.|TRBV12-3/TRBV12-4|TRBJ2-1|.
TGTGCCAGCAGTTTAAGGTACAATGAGCAGTTCTTC
CASSLRYNEQFF
>11|.|TRBV20-1|TRBJ2-4|.
TGCAGTGCCCTGGACACTGGCATTCAGTACTTC
CSALDTGIQYF
>15|.|TRBV7-2|TRBJ1-6|.
TGTGCCAGCAGCCCCGGGACACGAGGAGAGTCACCCCTCCACTTT
CASSPGTRGESPLHF
>16|.|TRBV28|TRBJ1-5|.
TGTGCCAGCAGTAAGAGCGGACAGTCCTATTGGGGTCCCCAGCATTTT
CASSKSGQSYWGPQHF
>18|.|TRBV7-2|TRBJ2-5|TRBD2
TGTGCCAGCAGCTTAGGGGGACTAGCGGGAGGTACCGGAGAGACCCAGTACTTC
CASSLGGLAGGTGETQYF
>13|.|TRBV11-2|TRBJ1-5|.
TGTGCCAGCAGCTTAAACGGCAATCAGCCCCAGCATTTT
CASSLNGNQPQHF
>17|.|TRBV7-9|TRBJ1-1|.
TGTGCCAGCAGCTACCCGACAAGGGGCCCCCTAAACACTGAAGCTTTCTTT
CASSYPTRGPLNTEAFF
>15|.|TRBV10-3|TRBJ2-2|TRBD2
TGTGCCATCAGCTCCGGGACTAGCGGTACCGGGGAGCTGTTTTTT
CAISSGTSGTGELFF
>15|few|TRBV6-5|TRBJ1-5|.
TGTGCCAGCACCAACAGGGAAGGGAGCAATCAGCCCCAGCATTTT
CASTNREGSNQPQHF
>13|.|TRBV4-1|TRBJ2-6|.
TGCGCCAGCAGCCAAGTTGGGGCCAACGTCCTGACTTTC
CASSQVGANVLTF
>15|medium-sized|TRBV6-5|TRBJ1-1|.
TGTGCCAGCAGTCTGAACAGGGAACTAGGCACTGAAGCTTTCTTT
CASSLNRELGTEAFF
>16|.|TRBV6-5|TRBJ1-3|.
TGTGCCAGCAGTTACTCGCGACGCAGCTCTGGAAACACCATATATTTT
CASSYSRRSSGNTIYF
>15|.|TRBV15|TRBJ2-7|TRBD1
TGTGCCACCAGCAGAAGGACAGGGAGAGGCTACGAGCAGTACTTC
CATSRRTGRGYEQYF
>12|few|TRBV12-3/TRBV12-4|TRBJ1-1|.
TGTGCCAGCAGTTTTTTGGGGGATGAAGCTTTCTTT
CASSFLGDEAFF
>15|.|TRBV5-1|TRBJ1-2|.
TGCGCCAGCAGCTTGGACTTCGGCAGCTCCTATGGCTACACCTTC
CASSLDFGSSYGYTF
>15|.|TRBV7-9|TRBJ2-7|.
TGTGCCAGCAGCTTAGCTCTGGGGGGTACCTACGAGCAGTACTTC
CASSLALGGTYEQYF
>13|.|TRBV27|TRBJ1-1|.
TGTGCTACCAAGAACAGGGAGAACACTGAAGCTTTCTTT
CATKNRENTEAFF
>13|once|TRBV6-1|TRBJ2-2|TRBD1
TGTGCCAGCAGTGAACAGGGGGTTGGGGAGCTGTTTTTT
CASSEQGVGELFF
>18|.|TRBV19|TRBJ2-1|TRBD2
TGTGCCAGTAGAGGGACTAGCGGGAGGAGGGGCTCCTACAATGAGCAGTTCTTC
CASRGTSGRRGSYNEQFF
>16|once|TRBV7-9|TRBJ1-3|.
TGTGCCAGCAGCCCCGAGACCGCTCGCTCTGGAAACACCATATATTTT
CASSPETARSGNTIYF
>16|.|TRBV24-1|TRBJ2-3|TRBD2
TGTGCCACCAGTGGGGGGACTAGCGGGGGCACAGATACGCAGTATTTT
CATSGGTSGGTDTQYF
>14|.|TRBV28|TRBJ2-3|TRBD2
TGTGCCAGCGCGGAAGGCGGGGGAGCGGATACGCAGTATTTT
CASAEGGGADTQYF
>18|.|TRBV14|TRBJ1-6|TRBD1
TGTGCCAGCAGCCAAGAAACAGGGGATTTTTTTTTGAACTCACCCCTCCACTTT
CASSQETGDFFLNSPLHF
>13|.|TRBV19|TRBJ1-2|.
TGTGCCAGTCATCCGCAGGTCGACTATGGCTACACCTTC
CASHPQVDYGYTF
>16|.|TRBV5-1|TRBJ1-6|.
TGCGCCAGCAGCTTGGGTCTAAAGTCCTATAATTCACCCCTCCACTTT
CASSLGLKSYNSPLHF
>12|.|TRBV2|TRBJ2-1|TRBD2
TGTGCCAGCAGGCGGGGGGCCAATGAGCAGTTCTTC
CASRRGANEQFF
>13|.|TRBV6-5|TRBJ2-5|TRBD1
TGTGCCAGCAGTCGGGACAGGCAAGAGACCCAGTACTTC
CASSRDRQETQYF
>13|.|TRBV11-2|TRBJ2-7|.
TGTGCCAGCAGCGGCCTGACCTCCTACGAGCAGTACTTC
CASSGLTSYEQYF
>14|.|TRBV6-6|TRBJ1-1|.
TGTGCCAGCAGTTATGAGGGTACGTGGACTGAAGCTTTCTTT
CASSYEGTWTEAFF
>15|.|TRBV2|TRBJ2-7|TRBD2
TGTGCCAGCAGTGAGAGTAGCGGGAGCTTCTACGAGCAGTACTTC
CASSESSGSFYEQYF
>12|.|TRBV6-2/TRBV6-3|TRBJ2-3|.
TGTGCCAGCAGTCAGCGACGGGATACGCAGTATTTT
CASSQRRDTQYF
>14|.|TRBV7-2|TRBJ1-5|.
TGTGCCAGCAGCAACCAGGGGCAGGGTCAGCCCCAGCATTTT
CASSNQGQGQPQHF
>14|.|TRBV6-2/TRBV6-3|TRBJ1-2|TRBD1
TGTGCCAGCAGCCTGGGACAGTTTAACTATGGCTACACCTTC
CASSLGQFNYGYTF
>15|.|TRBV2|TRBJ1-3|TRBD1
TGTGCCAGCCAGATACTAGGACAGGGAGCAAACACCATATATTTT
CASQILGQGANTIYF